This T cell receptor (beta chain) comes out of a study of T cell repertoires in cytomegalovirus infection. Study overall: Public TCR beta signatures indicated both CMV infection and matching HLA type.

General study points: Cumulative frequency of public TCR beta families picked out carriers of CMV plus the relevant HLA. Ex vivo responses were dominated by HLA-C-restricted CMV-specific TCR beta clonotypes.

Using its own MiXCR run on the reads, TCRdb lists one record per CDR3 protein. The sample gives 200,000 to 300,000 distinct CDR3 sequences, approximately 13% of which show up once; around 8.7% is in the top ten. This clonotype was seen ten or more times. Its specificity is not known. V lost 1 base to trimming and J lost 3 bases, with 12 bases between them. The CDR3 contains 16 residues. The germline CDR1 and CDR2 sequences are SGHTA and FQGNSA. Sequencing input: PBMCs. This TCR was recovered from a human donor in good health (CMV status not recorded). Some clones in this sample may be carry-over from other donors' samples. The rearrangement joins TRBV7-2 to TRBJ2-2; D tentatively fits TRBD1 or TRBD2 (5 bases each). This CDR3 is CASSLVGVRDTGELFF. Written as DNA, the CDR3 is TGTGCCAGCAGCTTAGTGGGGGTACGAGACACCGGGGAGCTGTTTTTT.